The clone carrying this T cell receptor (beta chain) was found once. The method was immunoSEQ multiplex PCR; TCRdb's version includes in-frame clones alone and lacks a portion of them. This sample has some 720,000 clones, with around 87% found just once. These data are taken from a study of shared T cell receptors in the human thymus. This sample was shared with a second study, whose subject was human thymus T cells. As that study records: It was healthy Finnish infants having corrective surgery for congenital heart defects who were the donors. Obtained as resections during corrective heart surgery, the thymus tissue was then studied. Thymic and blood repertoires appeared to display a bias in their usage of V and J genes. Related studies noted strongly shared thymic repertoires across unrelated people.

The source is a boy under three years old with a congenital heart defect. The sample was thymocytes.

CDR3 in DNA: TGTGCCAGCAGCTTAGCCGGCCTAGCGGGAGAAGAGACCCAGTACTTC. It yields the protein CASSLAGLAGEETQYF. J is TRBJ2-5 and V is TRBV7-2; 10 bases are shared with TRBD2. Germline CDR1 is SGHTA and CDR2 is FQGNSA. V shed 0 bases, J shed 3 bases, and the junction held 4 bases outside the gene matches. The length of the CDR3 is 16 residues. Full variable domain (outside the CDR3, taken from reference TRBV7-2 and TRBJ2-5): GAGVSQSPSNKVTEKGKDVELRCDPISGHTALYWYRQSLGQGLEFLIYFQGNSAPDKSGLPSDRFSAERTGGSVSTLTIQRTQQEDSAVYLCASSLAGLAGEETQYFGPGTRLLVL.